This T cell receptor (beta chain) was obtained from a study of human thymus T cells. General study findings and limits: Thymic repertoires from unrelated individuals overlapped highly, related research reported. Use of V and J genes seemed skewed within the thymic and blood repertoires.

Thymic material originated from resections removed in the course of corrective heart surgery. Samples came from healthy Finnish infants during open corrective cardiac surgery. Measured with immunoSEQ multiplex PCR; TCRdb has only the in-frame clones, and not every one. The sample includes 65,000 to 90,000 clones, 85% to 95% seen only once; the top ten take around 0.034%. Per germline, CDR1 SQVTM and CDR2 ANQGSEA. The CDR3 is 15 residues long. The V segment lost 7 bases and the J segment 0 bases; nucleotides outside the gene matches: 11. Turning to this clone: The antigen remains unidentified.

The chain has TRBV29-1 and TRBJ1-2; 7 bases are shared with TRBD1. This clonotype originated in a girl under two years old with a congenital heart defect but otherwise immunologically healthy. The material sequenced was thymus tissue. CDR3 nucleotide sequence: TGCAGCGATCGACAGGGAGGATTCCCTAACTATGGCTACACCTTC. Protein sequence: CSDRQGGFPNYGYTF. The entire variable domain, with the rest obtained from reference TRBV29-1 and TRBJ1-2, is as follows: SAVISQKPSRDICQRGTSLTIQCQVDSQVTMMFWYRQQPGQSLTLIATANQGSEATYESGFVIDKFPISRPNLTFSTLTVSNMSPEDSSIYLCSDRQGGFPNYGYTFGSGTRLTVV.